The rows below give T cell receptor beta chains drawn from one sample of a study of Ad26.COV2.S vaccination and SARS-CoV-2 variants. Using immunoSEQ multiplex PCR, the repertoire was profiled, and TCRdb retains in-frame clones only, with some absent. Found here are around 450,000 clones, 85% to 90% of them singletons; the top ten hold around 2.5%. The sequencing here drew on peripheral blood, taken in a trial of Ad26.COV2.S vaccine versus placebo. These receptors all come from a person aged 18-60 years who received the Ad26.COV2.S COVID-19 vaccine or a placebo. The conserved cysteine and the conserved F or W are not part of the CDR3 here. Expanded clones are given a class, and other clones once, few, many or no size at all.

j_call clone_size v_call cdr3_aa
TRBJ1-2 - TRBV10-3 AYRDRDYGYT
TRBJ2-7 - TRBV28 ASSLITGGGYEQY
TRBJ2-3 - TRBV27 ASRTYRDIQKGNTQY
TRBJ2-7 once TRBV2 ASSVPPTGQY
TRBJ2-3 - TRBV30 AWSLTGTDTQY
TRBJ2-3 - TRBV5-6 ASSYLSGDTDTQY
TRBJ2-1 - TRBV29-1 SVVRDSLNEQF
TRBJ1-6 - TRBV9 ASSVESSDSPLH
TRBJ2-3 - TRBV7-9 ASSGPPTDSTDTQY
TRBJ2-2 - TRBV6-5 ASSYGSGRATGELF
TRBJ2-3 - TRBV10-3 AISLAGVTDTQY
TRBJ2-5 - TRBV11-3 ASSPTGGHNLETQY
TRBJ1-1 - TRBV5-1 ASRQGAQNTEAF
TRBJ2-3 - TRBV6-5 ASSQLGPLRTQY
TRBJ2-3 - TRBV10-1 ASSSSLAGALGPTDTQY
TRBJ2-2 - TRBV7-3 ASSLIGFDGELF
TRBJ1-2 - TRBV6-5 ASSYGATYGYT
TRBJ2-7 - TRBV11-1 ASSLVSGGSYEQY
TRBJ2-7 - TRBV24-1 ATSDPGQAHGEQY
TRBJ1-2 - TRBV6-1 ASSEVLRGMENYGYT
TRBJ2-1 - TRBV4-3 ASSQESRTEQF
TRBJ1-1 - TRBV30 AWSHPGWYYMNTEAF
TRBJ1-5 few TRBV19 ASIAGAGSWQPQH
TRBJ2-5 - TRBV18 ASSATKTSGFN
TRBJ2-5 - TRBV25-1 ASSGNQETQY
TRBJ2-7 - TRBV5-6 ASSLHGPYEQY
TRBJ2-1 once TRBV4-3 ASSQEGGRAFPYNEQF
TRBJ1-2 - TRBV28 ASRLLTGVGYT
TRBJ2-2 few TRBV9 ASSVVGSGGTGELF
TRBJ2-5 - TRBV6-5 ASSRGSGETQY
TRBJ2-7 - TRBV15 ATSREVTGAYEQY
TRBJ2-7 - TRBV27 ASSLKQGIYYEQY
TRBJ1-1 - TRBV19 ASSVGRGTEAF
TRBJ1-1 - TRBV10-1 ASRKQDGGAEAF
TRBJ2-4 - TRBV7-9 ASSAGPNHAKNIQY
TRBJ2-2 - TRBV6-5 ASRGLAGDAGELF
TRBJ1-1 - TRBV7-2 ASSLVGWNKGAYGAF
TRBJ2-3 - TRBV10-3 AISDQGSTDTQY
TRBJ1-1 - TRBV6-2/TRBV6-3 ASSFPGGSTEAF
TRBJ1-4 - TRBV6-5 ASRGHFNEKLF
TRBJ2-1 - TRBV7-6 ASSLVPSWGEQF
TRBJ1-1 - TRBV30 AWRKSGSTEAF
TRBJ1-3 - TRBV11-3 ASSSKVDTIY
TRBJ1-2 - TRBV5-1 ASSFPGGYGYT
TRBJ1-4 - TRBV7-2 ASSLRWRGHNEKLF
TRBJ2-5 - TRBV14 ASSLFYETQY
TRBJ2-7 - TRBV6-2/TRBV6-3 ASSYAGLTYEQY
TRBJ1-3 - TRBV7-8 ASSTDPVGNTIY
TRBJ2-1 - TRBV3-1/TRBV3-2 ASSLPSGGNEQF
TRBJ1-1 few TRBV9 ASSPTAVLNTEAF
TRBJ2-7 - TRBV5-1 ASSLVAPINEQY
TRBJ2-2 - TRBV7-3 ASSSHPSGGTSGELF
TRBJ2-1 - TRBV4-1 ASSQEAGGADEQF
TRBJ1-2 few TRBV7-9 ASSRGDRWYGYT